Reported below is one T cell receptor beta chain. The antigen is undetermined. The study drew the donors from its roughly 120-subject validation cohort, separate from the approximately 700-subject first cohort. The V end lost 1 base, the J end lost 5 bases, and 12 bases lay between the germline ends. Germline assignment: CDR1 MDHEN and CDR2 SYDVKM. The CDR3 spans 15 residues. This record belongs to a study of cytomegalovirus exposure and HLA in healthy donors. Overall study results and limits: For most TCR sequences rarity was the rule, although some public TCRs occurred in many donors. In the 95 to 150 validation repertoires, a later analysis found that first-cohort TCR clusters tended to co-occur.

Libraries were prepared by immunoSEQ multiplex PCR; TCRdb keeps only in-frame clonotypes and omits some of them. The top ten clones hold roughly 0.67% of a sample with 90,000 to 120,000 clones, almost 96% of them seen once. The sequenced sample was PBMCs. This clonotype originated in a woman younger than 30 in good health and CMV-seronegative. The chain carries TRBV28 and TRBJ1-5; possibly TRBD1 for D (5 bases). This chain's CDR3 is CASSLLQAGDQPQHF. CDR3 in DNA: TGTGCCAGCAGTTTATTACAGGCCGGAGATCAGCCCCAGCATTTT.